This TCR beta chain derives from a study of early T cells in non-severe SARS-CoV-2 infection. In the study overall: Sequencing of unsorted whole blood was done on bulk RNA, leaving chains unpaired.

Attached unique molecular identifiers marked individual cDNA molecules. Via MiXCR, TCRdb re-called the 5' RACE reads, giving one row per CDR3 protein. The sample has about 50,000 distinct CDR3 sequences, 5% to 6.5% seen once. This clonotype showed up just a few times. J lost 4 bases, V lost 6 bases, and 12 bases had no gene match. Germline lookup yields CDR1 SGHTA and CDR2 FQGNSA. CDR3 length: 15 amino acids. The chain recombines TRBV7-2 with TRBJ2-7; 7 nucleotides agree with TRBD2. The TCR was taken from an adult who was a healthcare worker with PCR-confirmed SARS-CoV-2 infection or an uninfected control (not recorded which). Material: whole blood, obtained at baseline. The CDR3 region has the DNA TGTGCCAGCAGACTTACGTCGCGGGAGTGGTACGAGCAGTACTTC. Translated: CASRLTSREWYEQYF.